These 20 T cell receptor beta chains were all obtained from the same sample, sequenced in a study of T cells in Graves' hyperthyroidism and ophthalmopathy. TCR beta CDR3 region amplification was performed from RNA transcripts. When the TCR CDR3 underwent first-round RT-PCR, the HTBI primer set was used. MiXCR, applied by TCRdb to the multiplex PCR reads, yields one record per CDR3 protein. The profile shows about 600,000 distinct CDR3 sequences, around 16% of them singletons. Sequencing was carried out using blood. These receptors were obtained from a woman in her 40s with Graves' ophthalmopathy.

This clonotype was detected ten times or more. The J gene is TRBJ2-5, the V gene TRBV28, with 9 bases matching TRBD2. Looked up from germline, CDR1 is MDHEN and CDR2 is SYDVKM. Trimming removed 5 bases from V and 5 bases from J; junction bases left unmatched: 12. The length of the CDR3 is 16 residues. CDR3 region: CASSPGTSRGRETQYF. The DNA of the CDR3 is TGTGCCAGCAGTCCGGGGACTAGCCGCGGTCGGGAGACCCAGTACTTC.

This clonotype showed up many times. CDR3 residues: CASTHLGVDTEAFF. The CDR3 coding sequence is TGTGCCAGCACCCACCTTGGAGTAGACACTGAAGCTTTCTTT. The chain combines TRBV12-3 or TRBV12-4 with TRBJ1-1, with D hard to call. The germline V and J ends were trimmed by 7 bases and 3 bases, with 15 bases remaining between them. The length of the CDR3 is 14 residues.

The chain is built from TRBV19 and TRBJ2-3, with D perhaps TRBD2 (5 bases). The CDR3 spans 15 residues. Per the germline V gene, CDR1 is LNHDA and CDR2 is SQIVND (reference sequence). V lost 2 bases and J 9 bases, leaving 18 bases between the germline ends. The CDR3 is CASSISGDGIGTQYF. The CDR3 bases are TGTGCCAGTAGTATAAGCGGAGATGGGATCGGAACGCAGTATTTT.

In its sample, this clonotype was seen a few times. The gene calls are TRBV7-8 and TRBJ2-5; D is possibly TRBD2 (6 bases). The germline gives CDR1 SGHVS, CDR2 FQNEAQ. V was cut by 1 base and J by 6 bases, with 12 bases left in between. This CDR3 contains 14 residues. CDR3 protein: CASSLGGDSKTQYF. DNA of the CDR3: TGTGCCAGCAGCTTAGGAGGGGACTCCAAGACCCAGTACTTC.

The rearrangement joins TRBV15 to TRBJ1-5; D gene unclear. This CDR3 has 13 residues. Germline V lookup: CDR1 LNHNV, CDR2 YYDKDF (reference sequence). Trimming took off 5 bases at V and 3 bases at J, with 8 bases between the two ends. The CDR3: CATSRGPNQPQHF. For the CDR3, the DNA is TGTGCCACCAGCCGAGGGCCCAATCAGCCCCAGCATTTT.

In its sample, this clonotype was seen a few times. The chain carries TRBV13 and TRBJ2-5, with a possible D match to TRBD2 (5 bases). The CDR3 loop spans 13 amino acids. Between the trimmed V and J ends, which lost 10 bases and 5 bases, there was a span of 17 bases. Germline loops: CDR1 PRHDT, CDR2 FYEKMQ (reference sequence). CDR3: CATGVGTIETQYF. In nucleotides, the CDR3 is TGTGCCACCGGGGTCGGTACCATTGAGACCCAGTACTTC. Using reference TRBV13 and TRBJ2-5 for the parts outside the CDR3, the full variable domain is AAGVIQSPRHLIKEKRETATLKCYPIPRHDTVYWYQQGPGQDPQFLISFYEKMQSDKGSIPDRFSAQQFSDYHSELNMSSLELGDSALYFCATGVGTIETQYFGPGTRLLVL.

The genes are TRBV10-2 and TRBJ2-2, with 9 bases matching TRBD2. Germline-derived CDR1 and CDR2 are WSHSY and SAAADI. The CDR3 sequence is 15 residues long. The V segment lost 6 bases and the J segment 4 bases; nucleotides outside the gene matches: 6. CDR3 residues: CASRGTSHGTGELFF. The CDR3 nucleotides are TGCGCCAGCAGAGGGACTAGCCACGGCACCGGGGAGCTGTTTTTT.

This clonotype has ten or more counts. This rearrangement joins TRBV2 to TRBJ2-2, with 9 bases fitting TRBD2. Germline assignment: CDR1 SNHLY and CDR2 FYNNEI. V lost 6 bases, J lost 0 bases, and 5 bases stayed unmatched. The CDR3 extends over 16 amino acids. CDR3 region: CASRRREGPNTGELFF. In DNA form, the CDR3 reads TGTGCCAGCAGACGGCGGGAGGGCCCGAACACCGGGGAGCTGTTTTTT. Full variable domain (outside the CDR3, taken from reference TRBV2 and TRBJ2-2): EPEVTQTPSHQVTQMGQEVILRCVPISNHLYFYWYRQILGQKVEFLVSFYNNEISEKSEIFDDQFSVERPDGSNFTLKIRSTKLEDSAMYFCASRRREGPNTGELFFGEGSRLTVL.

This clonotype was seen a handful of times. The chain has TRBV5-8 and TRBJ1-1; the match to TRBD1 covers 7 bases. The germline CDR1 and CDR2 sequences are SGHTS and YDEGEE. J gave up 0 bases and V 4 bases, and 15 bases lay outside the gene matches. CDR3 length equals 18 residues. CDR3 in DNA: TGTGCCAGCAGCGGCAACAAAGGGGGCCGGCGTCTGAACACTGAAGCTTTCTTT. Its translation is CASSGNKGGRRLNTEAFF.

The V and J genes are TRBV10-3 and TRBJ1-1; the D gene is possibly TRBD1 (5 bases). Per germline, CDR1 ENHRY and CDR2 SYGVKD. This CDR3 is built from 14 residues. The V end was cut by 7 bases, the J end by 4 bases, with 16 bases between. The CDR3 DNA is TGTGCCATCATCCCGGGACCCGAAAGCACTGAAGCTTTCTTT. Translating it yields CAIIPGPESTEAFF.

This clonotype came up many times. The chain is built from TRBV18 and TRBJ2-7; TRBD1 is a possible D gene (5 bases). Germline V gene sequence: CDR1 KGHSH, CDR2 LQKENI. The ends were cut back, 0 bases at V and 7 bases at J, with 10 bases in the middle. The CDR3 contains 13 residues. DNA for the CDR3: TGTGCCAGCTCACCACCGCAGGGTTGGGAGCAGTACTTC. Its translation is CASSPPQGWEQYF.

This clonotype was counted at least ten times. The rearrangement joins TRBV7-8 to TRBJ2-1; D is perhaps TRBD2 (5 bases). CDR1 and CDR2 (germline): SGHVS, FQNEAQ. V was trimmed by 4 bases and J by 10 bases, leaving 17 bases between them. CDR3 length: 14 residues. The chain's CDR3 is CASSSSEVSGEQFF. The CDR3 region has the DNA TGTGCCAGCAGCTCTTCGGAGGTGTCGGGGGAGCAGTTCTTC. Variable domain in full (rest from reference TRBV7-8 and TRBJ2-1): GAGVSQSPRYKVAKRGQDVALRCDPISGHVSLFWYQQALGQGPEFLTYFQNEAQLDKSGLPSDRFFAERPEGSVSTLKIQRTQQEDSAVYLCASSSSEVSGEQFFGPGTRLTVL.

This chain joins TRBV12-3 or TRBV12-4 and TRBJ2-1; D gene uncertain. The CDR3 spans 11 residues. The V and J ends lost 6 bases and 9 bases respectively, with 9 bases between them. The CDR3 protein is CASRLKGEQFF. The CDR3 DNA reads TGTGCCAGCAGACTAAAGGGTGAGCAGTTCTTC.

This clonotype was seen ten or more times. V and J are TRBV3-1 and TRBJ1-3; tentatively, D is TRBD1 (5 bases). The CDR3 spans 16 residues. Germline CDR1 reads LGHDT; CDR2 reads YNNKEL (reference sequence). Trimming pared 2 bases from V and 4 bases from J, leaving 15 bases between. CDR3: CASSQNEGWAGNTIYF. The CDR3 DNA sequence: TGTGCCAGCAGCCAAAACGAGGGGTGGGCCGGAAACACCATATATTTT.

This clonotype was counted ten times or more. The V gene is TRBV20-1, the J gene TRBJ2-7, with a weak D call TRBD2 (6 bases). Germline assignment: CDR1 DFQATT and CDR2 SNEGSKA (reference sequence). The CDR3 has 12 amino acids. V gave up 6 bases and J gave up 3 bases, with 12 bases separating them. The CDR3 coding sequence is TGCAGTGCGATCGGGAGCATCTACGAGCAGTACTTC. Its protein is CSAIGSIYEQYF.

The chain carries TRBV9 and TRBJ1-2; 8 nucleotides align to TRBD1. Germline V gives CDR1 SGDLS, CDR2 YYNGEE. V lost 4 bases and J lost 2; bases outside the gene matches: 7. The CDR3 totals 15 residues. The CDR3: CASSPGDRPNYGYTF. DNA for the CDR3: TGTGCCAGCAGCCCTGGGGACAGGCCCAACTATGGCTACACCTTC.

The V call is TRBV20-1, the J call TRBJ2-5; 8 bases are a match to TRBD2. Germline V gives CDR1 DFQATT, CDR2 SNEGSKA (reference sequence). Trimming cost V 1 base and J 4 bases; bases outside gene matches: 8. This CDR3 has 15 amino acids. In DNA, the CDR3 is TGCAGTGCTAGAGCGGGGGGGTCGGTAGGAGAGACCCAGTACTTC. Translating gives CSARAGGSVGETQYF.

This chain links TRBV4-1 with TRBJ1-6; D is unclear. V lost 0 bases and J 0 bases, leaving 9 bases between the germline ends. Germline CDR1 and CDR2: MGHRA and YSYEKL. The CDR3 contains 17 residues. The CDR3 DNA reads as TGCGCCAGCAGCCAAGATTCGGGGAGCTCCTATAATTCACCCCTCCACTTT. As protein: CASSQDSGSSYNSPLHF.

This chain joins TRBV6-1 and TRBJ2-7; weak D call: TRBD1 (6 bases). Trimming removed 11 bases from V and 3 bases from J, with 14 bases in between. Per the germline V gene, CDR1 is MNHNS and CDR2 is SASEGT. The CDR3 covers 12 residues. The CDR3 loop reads CAAEGDNYEQYF. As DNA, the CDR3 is TGTGCCGCCGAGGGGGACAACTACGAGCAGTACTTC.

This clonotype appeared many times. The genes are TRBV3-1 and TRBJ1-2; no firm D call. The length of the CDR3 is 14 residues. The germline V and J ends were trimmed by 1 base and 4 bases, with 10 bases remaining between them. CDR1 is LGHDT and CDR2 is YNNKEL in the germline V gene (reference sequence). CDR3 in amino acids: CASSQGPSSYGYTF. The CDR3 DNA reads TGTGCCAGCAGCCAAGGGCCGTCTTCCTATGGCTACACCTTC.